This T cell receptor (beta chain) was documented in a study of T-cell reconstitution after alpha-beta-depleted transplantation in children. Study-level findings and limits: T-cell counts and diversity were attributed mostly to newly produced T cells one year after transplant. It was surviving recipient T cells and thymic progenitors that gave some patients high TCRbeta diversity at day 60. As was reported, about two months after transplant, alpha-beta T cells came from several hundred expanded graft clones.

This clonotype was observed a few times. No antigen is known for it. A much larger clone differs by one base, so this may be a read error. The TCRbeta library incorporated unique molecular identifiers. MiXCR, applied by TCRdb to the PCR reads, yields one record per CDR3 protein. The sample has hundreds of thousands of distinct CDR3 sequences, 16% seen once. CDR3 length: 13 residues. J was trimmed by 4 bases and V by 1 base; bases with no gene match: 0. Germline-derived CDR1 and CDR2 are MNHEY and SMNVEV (reference sequence). J is TRBJ1-1 and V is TRBV27, with 7 bases matching TRBD1. The starting material was PBMCs, mostly from graft donor cells, obtained 360 days after TCRalphabeta/CD19-depleted stem cell transplant. This TCR derives from a male patient between 5 and 17 years old who had a stem cell transplant for acute lymphoblastic leukemia, so the T cells may come from the graft donor. The CDR3 DNA reads TGTGCCAGCAGTTTATACAGGGGCACTGAAGCTTTCTTT. Its translation: CASSLYRGTEAFF.